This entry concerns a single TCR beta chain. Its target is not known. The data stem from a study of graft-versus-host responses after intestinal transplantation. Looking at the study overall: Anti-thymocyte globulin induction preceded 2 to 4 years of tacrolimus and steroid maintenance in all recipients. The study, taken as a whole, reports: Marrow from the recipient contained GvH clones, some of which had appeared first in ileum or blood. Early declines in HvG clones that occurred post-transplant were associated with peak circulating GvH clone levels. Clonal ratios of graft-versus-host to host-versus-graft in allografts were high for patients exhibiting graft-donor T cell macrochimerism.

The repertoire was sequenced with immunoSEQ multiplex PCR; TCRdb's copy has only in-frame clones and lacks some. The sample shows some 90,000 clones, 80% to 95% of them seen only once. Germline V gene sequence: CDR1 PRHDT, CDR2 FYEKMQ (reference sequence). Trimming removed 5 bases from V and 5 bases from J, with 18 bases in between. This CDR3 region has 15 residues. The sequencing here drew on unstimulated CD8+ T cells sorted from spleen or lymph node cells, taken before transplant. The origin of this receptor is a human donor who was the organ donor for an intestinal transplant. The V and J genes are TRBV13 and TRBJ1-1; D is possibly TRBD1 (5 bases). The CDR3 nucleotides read TGTGCCAGCAGCCCAGCCGGGGAGGGGAGAACTGAAGCTTTCTTT. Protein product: CASSPAGEGRTEAFF.